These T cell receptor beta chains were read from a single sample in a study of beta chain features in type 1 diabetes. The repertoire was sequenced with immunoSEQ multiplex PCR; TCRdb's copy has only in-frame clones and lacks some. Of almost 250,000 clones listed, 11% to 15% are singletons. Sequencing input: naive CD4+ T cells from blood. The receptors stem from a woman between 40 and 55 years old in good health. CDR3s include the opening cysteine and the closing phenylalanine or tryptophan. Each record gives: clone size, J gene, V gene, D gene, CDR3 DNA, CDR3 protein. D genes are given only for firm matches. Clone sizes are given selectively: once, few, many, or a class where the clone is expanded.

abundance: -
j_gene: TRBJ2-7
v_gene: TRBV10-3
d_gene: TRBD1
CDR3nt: TGTGCCATCAGTGAGCCGAAGATGGCCGGACAGGGGACGGGCGAGCAGTACTTC
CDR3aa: CAISEPKMAGQGTGEQYF

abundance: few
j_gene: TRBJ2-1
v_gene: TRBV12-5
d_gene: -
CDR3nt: TGTGCTAGTGGTTTCCCTCCGCAGTCGAATGAGCAGTTCTTC
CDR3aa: CASGFPPQSNEQFF

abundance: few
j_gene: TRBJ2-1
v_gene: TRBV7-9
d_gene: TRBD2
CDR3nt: TGTGCCAGCAGCCCCAAAGGGCTAGCGGGGAATTATGAGCAGTTCTTC
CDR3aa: CASSPKGLAGNYEQFF

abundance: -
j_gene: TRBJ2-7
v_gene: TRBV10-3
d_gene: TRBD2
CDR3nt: TGTGCCATCAGTGAGACCGCGGGGGGGCCGGGCGAGCAGTACTTC
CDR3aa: CAISETAGGPGEQYF

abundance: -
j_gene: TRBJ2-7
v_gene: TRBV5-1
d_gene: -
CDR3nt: TGCGCCAGCAGCTTGGCCGGAGCACCTAACTCCTACGAGCAGTACTTC
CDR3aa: CASSLAGAPNSYEQYF

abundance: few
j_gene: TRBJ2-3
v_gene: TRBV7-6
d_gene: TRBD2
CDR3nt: TGTGCCAGCAGCTTAGTATGGACTAGCGGGGGGATGGATACGCAGTATTTT
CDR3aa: CASSLVWTSGGMDTQYF

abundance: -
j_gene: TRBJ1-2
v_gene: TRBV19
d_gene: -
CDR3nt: TGTGCCAGTTCTTCCGGGACAAACTATGGCTACACCTTC
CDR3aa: CASSSGTNYGYTF

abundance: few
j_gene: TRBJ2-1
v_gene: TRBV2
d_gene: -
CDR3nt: TGTGCCAGCAGTGAACTGGAGTACAATGAGCAGTTCTTC
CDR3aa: CASSELEYNEQFF

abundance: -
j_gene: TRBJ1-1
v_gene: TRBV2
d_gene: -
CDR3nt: TGTGCCAGCAGTGGTCCGTTTGCGGTGAACACTGAAGCTTTCTTT
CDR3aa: CASSGPFAVNTEAFF

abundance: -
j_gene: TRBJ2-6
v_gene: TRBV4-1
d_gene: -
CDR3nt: TGCGCCAGCAGCCAGGGGGCGGGCTCTGGGGCCAACGTCCTGACTTTC
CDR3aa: CASSQGAGSGANVLTF

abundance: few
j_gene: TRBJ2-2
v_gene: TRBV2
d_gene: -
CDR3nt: TGTGCCAGCAGGGGACAAGTCCGCGGGGAGCTGTTTTTT
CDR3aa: CASRGQVRGELFF

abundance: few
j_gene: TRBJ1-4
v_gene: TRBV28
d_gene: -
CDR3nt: TGTGCCAGCACCCTCCCACTGGGGGGGGAACGAGAAAAACTGTTTTTT
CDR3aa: CASTLPLGGEREKLFF

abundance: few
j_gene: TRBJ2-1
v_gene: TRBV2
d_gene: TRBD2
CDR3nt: TGTGCCAGCAGGGAAGGGCGGGGGATATACAATGAGCAGTTCTTC
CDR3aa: CASREGRGIYNEQFF

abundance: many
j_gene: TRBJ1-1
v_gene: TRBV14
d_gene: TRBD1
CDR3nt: TGTGCCAGCAGCCATTTGACAGGGGGCACTGAAGCTTTCTTT
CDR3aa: CASSHLTGGTEAFF

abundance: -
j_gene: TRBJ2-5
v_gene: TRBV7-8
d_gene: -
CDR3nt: TGTGCCAGCAGCCCCCCAGGGGAGACCCAGTACTTC
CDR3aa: CASSPPGETQYF

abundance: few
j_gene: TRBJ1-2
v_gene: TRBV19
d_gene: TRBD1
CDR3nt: TGTGCCAGTTCTACAGGGGGGCAGATCTATGGCTACACCTTC
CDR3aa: CASSTGGQIYGYTF

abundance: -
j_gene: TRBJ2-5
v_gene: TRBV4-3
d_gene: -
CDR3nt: TGCGCCAGCAGCCCCCGGTCTTTCGAGACCCAGTACTTC
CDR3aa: CASSPRSFETQYF

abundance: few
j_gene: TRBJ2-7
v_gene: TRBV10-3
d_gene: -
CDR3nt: TGTGCCATCAGTGAGTCCCCTTCTACTCCCGAGCAGTACTTC
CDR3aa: CAISESPSTPEQYF

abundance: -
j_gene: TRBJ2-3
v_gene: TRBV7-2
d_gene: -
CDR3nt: TGTGCCAGCAGCTTAATTACTCAGGCAGATACGCAGTATTTT
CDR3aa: CASSLITQADTQYF

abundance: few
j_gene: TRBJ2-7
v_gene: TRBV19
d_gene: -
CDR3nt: TGTGCCAGTAGTAGCCGCAGGGGAAACGAGCAGTACTTC
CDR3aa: CASSSRRGNEQYF

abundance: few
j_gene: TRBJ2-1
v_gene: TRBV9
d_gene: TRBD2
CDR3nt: TGTGCCAGCAGCGTAGCTACAGGGCTAGCGGGGGACAATGAGCAGTTCTTC
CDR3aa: CASSVATGLAGDNEQFF

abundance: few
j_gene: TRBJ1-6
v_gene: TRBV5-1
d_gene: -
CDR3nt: TGCGCCAGCAGCTTGTACGGCCCAGAGGTCACCCTCCACTTT
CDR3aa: CASSLYGPEVTLHF

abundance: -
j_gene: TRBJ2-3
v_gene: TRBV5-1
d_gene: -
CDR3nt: TGCGCCAGCAGCTCTTTATCTAGCACAGATACGCAGTATTTT
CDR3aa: CASSSLSSTDTQYF

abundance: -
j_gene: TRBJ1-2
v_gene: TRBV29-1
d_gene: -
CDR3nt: TGCAGCGTTGCTCCCCAAGACAGGTCTAACTATGGCTACACCTTC
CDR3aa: CSVAPQDRSNYGYTF

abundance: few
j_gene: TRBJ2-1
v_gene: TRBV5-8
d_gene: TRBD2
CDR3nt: TGTGCCAGCAGCGGGACTAGCGGGGGGGTATCCTACAATGAGCAGTTCTTC
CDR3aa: CASSGTSGGVSYNEQFF

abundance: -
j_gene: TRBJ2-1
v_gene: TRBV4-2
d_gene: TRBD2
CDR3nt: TGTGCCAGCAGCCATTCTTCCGTGACTAGCGGGGGGATAAATGAGCAGTTCTTC
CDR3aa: CASSHSSVTSGGINEQFF

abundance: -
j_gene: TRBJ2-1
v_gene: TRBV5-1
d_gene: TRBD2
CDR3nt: TGCGCCAGCAGCTTGGCCGGGGGGGCCTACAATGAGCAGTTCTTC
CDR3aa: CASSLAGGAYNEQFF

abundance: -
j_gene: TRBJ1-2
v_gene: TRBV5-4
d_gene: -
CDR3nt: TGTGCCAGCAGCCCGCCCGGGTCGGGGGTCCGTAATGGCTACACCTTC
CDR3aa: CASSPPGSGVRNGYTF

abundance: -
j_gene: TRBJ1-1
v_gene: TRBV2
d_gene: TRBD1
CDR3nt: TGTGCCAGCCTACCCTTGACAGGGGGGAGTACTGAAGCTTTCTTT
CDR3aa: CASLPLTGGSTEAFF